Below are 17 T cell receptor beta chains sequenced from a single sample in a study of T cells in Graves' hyperthyroidism and ophthalmopathy. Amplification of TCR beta CDR3 regions used RNA as the template. TCR CDR3 underwent first-round RT-PCR with the HTBI primer set. TCRdb recomputed calls from the multiplex PCR reads with MiXCR, one row per CDR3 protein. Here the sample spans approximately 300,000 distinct CDR3 sequences, around 15% being singletons. Source material: blood. The receptors stem from a woman aged 55-75 years with Graves' ophthalmopathy.

This clonotype came up a few times. The V gene is TRBV3-1, the J gene TRBJ2-5; TRBD1 agrees at 8 bases. Germline assignment: CDR1 LGHDT and CDR2 YNNKEL (reference sequence). The CDR3 consists of 14 residues. The J segment lost 5 bases and the V segment lost 4 bases, leaving 6 bases of the junction unmatched. CDR3 residues: CASSPRQGMETQYF. The CDR3 coding sequence is TGTGCCAGCAGCCCACGACAGGGGATGGAGACCCAGTACTTC.

The chain has TRBV11-2 and TRBJ2-3, with 7 nucleotides matching TRBD2. The V and J ends lost 3 bases and 8 bases, in that order; junction bases with no gene match: 20. CDR3 size: 18 residues. In germline, CDR1 is SGHAT, CDR2 FQNNGV. Written as DNA, the CDR3 is TGTGCCAGCAGCTTGTGGGGGATCGGAGGGACTAATGCGGGTACGCAGTATTTT. It yields the protein CASSLWGIGGTNAGTQYF. Full variable domain (remainder filled in from reference TRBV11-2 and TRBJ2-3): EAGVAQSPRYKIIEKRQSVAFWCNPISGHATLYWYQQILGQGPKLLIQFQNNGVVDDSQLPKDRFSAERLKGVDSTLKIQPAKLEDSAVYLCASSLWGIGGTNAGTQYFGPGTRLTVL.

The table lists this clonotype with a few counts. This chain connects TRBV30 to TRBJ2-5, with TRBD2 matching over 10 bases. The length of the CDR3 is 14 residues. CDR1 and CDR2 from the germline V gene are GTSNPN and SVGIG (reference sequence). The ends lost 3 bases at V and 5 bases at J; junction bases unmatched: 6. The CDR3 reads CAWRASGRVETQYF. CDR3 DNA: TGTGCCTGGAGAGCTAGCGGGAGAGTGGAGACCCAGTACTTC.

This clonotype has ten or more counts. The chain carries TRBV7-2 and TRBJ1-1; D not certain. V was clipped by 5 bases and J by 2 bases, with 9 bases between them. The CDR3 spans 13 residues. Germline CDR1 and CDR2: SGHTA and FQGNSA. The CDR3 loop reads CASSVVINTEAFF. CDR3 DNA: TGTGCCAGCAGCGTGGTTATAAACACTGAAGCTTTCTTT. Full variable domain (rest looked up from reference TRBV7-2 and TRBJ1-1): GAGVSQSPSNKVTEKGKDVELRCDPISGHTALYWYRQSLGQGLEFLIYFQGNSAPDKSGLPSDRFSAERTGGSVSTLTIQRTQQEDSAVYLCASSVVINTEAFFGQGTRLTVV.

The sample holds many counts of this clonotype. This chain uses TRBV29-1 with TRBJ2-7; D is possibly TRBD2 (6 bases). Germline assignment: CDR1 SQVTM and CDR2 ANQGSEA. V was pared by 7 bases and J by 5 bases, with 15 bases between. The CDR3 totals 12 residues. CDR3 in amino acids: CSASSDPNEQYF. In nucleotides, the CDR3 is TGCAGCGCATCTAGCGACCCCAACGAGCAGTACTTC.

This clonotype was counted once. The chain couples TRBV29-1 to TRBJ2-1; 10 bases match TRBD2. With V trimmed by 4 bases and J by 3 bases, 3 bases remained unmatched. CDR1 and CDR2 from the germline V gene are SQVTM and ANQGSEA. CDR3 length: 14 amino acids. Here the CDR3 DNA reads TGCAGCGTTGTCAGGACTAGCGGCTACAATGAGCAGTTCTTC. The encoded protein is CSVVRTSGYNEQFF.

Ten or more counts support this clonotype. This chain joins TRBV12-3 or TRBV12-4 and TRBJ2-1; 14 bases line up with TRBD2. This CDR3 is built from 20 residues. V shed 6 bases, J shed 2 bases, and the junction held 15 bases outside the gene matches. Written as DNA, the CDR3 is TGTGCCAGCAGGGGGCGGGGGGTATCGACTAGCGGGAGGGCCTACAATGAGCAGTTCTTC. Translating it yields CASRGRGVSTSGRAYNEQFF.

The gene calls are TRBV6-1 and TRBJ1-1; D remains ambiguous. Trimming cost V 7 bases and J 0 bases, with 15 bases left between them. The CDR3 consists of 15 residues. Germline V gene sequence: CDR1 MNHNS, CDR2 SASEGT. The CDR3, as DNA: TGTGCCAGCAAGACTCGTTTGTCCATGAACACTGAAGCTTTCTTT. It specifies CASKTRLSMNTEAFF.

This clonotype was seen many times. J is TRBJ1-1 and V is TRBV7-2; D is unclear. V was trimmed by 2 bases and J by 2 bases, leaving 6 bases between them. The CDR3 has 13 amino acids. Germline CDR1 SGHTA, CDR2 FQGNSA. CDR3 sequence reads: CASSLTINTEAFF. The CDR3 bases are TGTGCCAGCAGCTTAACGATAAACACTGAAGCTTTCTTT.

Turning to this clonotype: This sequence may be a read error, since a much larger clone differs from it by one base. The CDR3 does not close with the conserved phenylalanine or tryptophan, likely indicating a read error. V is TRBV7-9 and J is TRBJ1-2, with D possibly TRBD1 on 6 matching bases. Germline V gives CDR1 SEHNR, CDR2 FQNEAQ (reference sequence). V shed 5 bases and J shed 5 bases, with 15 bases lying between them. The length of the CDR3 is 14 residues. In DNA, the CDR3 is TGTGCCAGCAGCGATCAACAGGGAAGGTATGGCTACACCCTC. Amino acid sequence: CASSDQQGRYGYTL.

This clonotype was counted ten times or more. The chain joins TRBV4-3 to TRBJ2-7; TRBD2 matches at 11 bases. CDR3 size: 17 residues. Germline CDR1 reads LGHNA; CDR2 reads YSLEER. V lost 1 base, J lost 3 bases, and 8 bases stayed unmatched. The CDR3 region is CASSQGLAGPKGYEQYF. DNA for the CDR3: TGCGCCAGCAGCCAAGGACTAGCGGGACCTAAAGGCTACGAGCAGTACTTC.

This clonotype was found many times. This rearrangement joins TRBV2 to TRBJ2-7; D might be TRBD2 (5 bases). Germline V CDR1 and CDR2: SNHLY, FYNNEI. V lost 6 bases and J 6 bases, leaving 18 bases between the germline ends. The length of the CDR3 is 14 residues. CDR3 DNA sequence: TGTGCCAGCAGCCCCGACGGGGTCGATCGCGAGCAGTACTTC. Protein sequence: CASSPDGVDREQYF.

This clonotype was recorded a few times. The chain has TRBV6-1 and TRBJ1-1, with 7 bases matching TRBD1. J was trimmed by 11 bases and V by 5 bases; bases with no gene match: 14. CDR1 is MNHNS and CDR2 is SASEGT in the germline V gene. The CDR3 is made up of 14 amino acids. As DNA, the CDR3 is TGTGCCAGCAGTTGGGACAGAAATGACTTTGGGGCTTTCTTT. Translation: CASSWDRNDFGAFF.

Comment on this clonotype: A much larger clone sits a single nucleotide away, making a read error possible. The V and J genes are TRBV2 and TRBJ2-1, with 9 bases identical to TRBD1. CDR1 SNHLY and CDR2 FYNNEI come from the germline V gene. The CDR3 has 17 amino acids. The junction had 13 bases not matched to a gene; V was cut back by 5 bases and J by 5 bases. Here the CDR3 reads CASSLSTPGTGHNEQFF. CDR3 DNA sequence: TGTGCCAGCAGTCTGAGTACCCCCGGGACAGGGCACAATGAGCAGTTCTTC.

There are many counts of this clonotype. The rearrangement links TRBV28 to TRBJ2-5; 10 nucleotides agree with TRBD1. CDR1 is MDHEN, CDR2 SYDVKM, per germline. The CDR3 is 13 residues long. Unmatched junction bases numbered 7, after V lost 11 bases and J lost 4 bases. The CDR3 is CAGGGTGAETQYF. The CDR3 DNA is TGTGCCGGGGGGGGGACAGGGGCAGAGACCCAGTACTTC.

This clonotype was detected ten times or more. The chain is built from TRBV6-5 and TRBJ1-2; D is ambiguous. Germline V gives CDR1 MNHEY, CDR2 SVGAGI. The length of the CDR3 is 13 residues. The V gene lost 2 bases and the J gene lost 7 bases, with 11 bases spanning the gap. The CDR3 is CASSYGWGSGYTF. The CDR3 coding sequence is TGTGCCAGCAGTTACGGCTGGGGTAGTGGCTACACCTTC.

This clonotype was detected ten times or more. This chain joins TRBV5-1 and TRBJ2-3; 10 bases are shared with TRBD1. Looked up from germline, CDR1 is SGHRS and CDR2 is YFSETQ. Unmatched junction bases numbered 14, after V lost 0 bases and J lost 4 bases. The CDR3 runs to 19 residues. The CDR3 DNA is TGCGCCAGCAGCTTGGGCGAAACCGGGACAGGGGTTCGGGCAGATACGCAGTATTTT. Its translation is CASSLGETGTGVRADTQYF.